The subject of this entry is one T cell receptor (beta chain). V dropped 7 bases and J dropped 4; count of bases not matched to a gene: 8. CDR1 SGDLS and CDR2 YYNGEE come from the germline V gene. The CDR3 sequence is 13 residues long. The authors' processing: Researchers report that nucleated cell counts were estimated from reference gene primer amplification. Clones were sequenced by immunoSEQ multiplex PCR, and TCRdb holds only the in-frame ones, with some missing. From that table come the V and J calls and clone size; the DNA was used to work out D and trimming. The sample lists 150,000 to 200,000 clones, 82% occurring once. The sample is drawn from a study of blood T cell repertoires in COVID-19. As for the study in general: Material from acute and convalescent COVID-19 was sourced from the United States, Italy and Spain. From T cells, B-cell-depleted T cells, or PBMCs came the material, which was cDNA or gDNA.

The sequenced sample consisted of PBMCs or T cells enriched from blood (not recorded which). The clonotype comes from a man in his forties or fifties who had recovered from COVID-19. The V gene is TRBV9, the J gene TRBJ2-7, with 7 bases matching TRBD2. CDR3 sequence: CASGGEGFYEQYF. The CDR3 DNA is TGTGCCAGCGGAGGGGAGGGATTTTACGAGCAGTACTTC.